A single sample gave rise to the 16 T cell receptor beta chains below, sequenced in a study of neurological immune-mediated disorders. One entry per CDR3 protein, called by TCRdb with MiXCR from the 5' RACE reads. The sample gives about 46,000 distinct CDR3 sequences, about 9.4% of which show up once; less than 6% is in the top ten. The sample taken for sequencing was PBMCs. The receptors were gathered from a man between 65 and 80 years old with HTLV-1-associated myelopathy (HAM/TSP).

This clonotype was seen at least ten times. The V gene is TRBV29-1, the J gene TRBJ2-1; D remains ambiguous. The V gene's germline CDR1 is SQVTM and CDR2 ANQGSEA. The CDR3 length is 11 residues. The V end was cut by 4 bases, the J end by 4 bases, with 5 bases between. CDR3 residues: CSVGEYNEQFF. The CDR3, as DNA: TGCAGCGTTGGGGAATACAATGAGCAGTTCTTC.

Ten or more counts support this clonotype. The gene calls are TRBV6-5 and TRBJ2-7; possibly TRBD2 for D (7 bases). The CDR3 covers 14 residues. Trimming removed 7 bases from V and 5 bases from J, with 18 bases in between. CDR1 is MNHEY and CDR2 is SVGAGI in the germline V gene. The CDR3 reads CASTAPRGGNEQYF. In DNA, the CDR3 is TGTGCCAGCACCGCCCCCAGGGGAGGGAACGAGCAGTACTTC.

This clonotype was seen at least ten times. The chain employs TRBV10-3 and TRBJ2-2, with D perhaps matching TRBD2 (6 bases). V was clipped by 6 bases and J by 7 bases, with 18 bases between them. Germline assignment: CDR1 ENHRY and CDR2 SYGVKD. The CDR3 runs to 15 residues. CDR3 sequence: CAIRGTGIGSGELFF. The CDR3 DNA reads as TGTGCCATCAGGGGGACTGGGATAGGTAGCGGGGAGCTGTTTTTT.

This clonotype was counted at least ten times. The chain carries TRBV7-9 and TRBJ1-5; no firm D call. Germline V gene sequence: CDR1 SEHNR, CDR2 FQNEAQ (reference sequence). Between the trimmed V and J ends, which lost 5 bases and 2 bases, there was a span of 10 bases. The CDR3 covers 14 residues. DNA of the CDR3: TGTGCCAGCAGCCCCTCGGGTGGCAATCAGCCCCAGCATTTT. The encoded protein is CASSPSGGNQPQHF.

With respect to this clonotype: A much more abundant neighbour one base away suggests this may be a read error. The chain joins TRBV5-1 to TRBJ2-7, with D uncertain. This CDR3 is built from 13 residues. V lost 0 bases, J lost 3 bases, and 7 bases lay in between. Per germline, CDR1 SGHRS and CDR2 YFSETQ. CDR3 nucleotide sequence: TGCGCCAGCAGCTTGGTGGGCATCTACGAGCAGTACTTC. Protein product: CASSLVGIYEQYF.

This clonotype was picked up a small number of times. The chain has TRBV28 and TRBJ2-2; the D is unclear. V was cut by 2 bases and J by 0 bases, with 4 bases left in between. CDR3 length: 14 amino acids. The germline V gene has CDR1 MDHEN and CDR2 SYDVKM. For the CDR3, the DNA is TGTGCCAGCAGTTTAAGGCCGAACACCGGGGAGCTGTTTTTT. Its translation: CASSLRPNTGELFF.

The gene calls are TRBV20-1 and TRBJ2-2; a weak D match, TRBD2 (6 bases). CDR3 length: 14 residues. Trimming shortened V by 6 bases and J by 2 bases, and 13 bases separated the two germline ends. Germline assignment: CDR1 DFQATT and CDR2 SNEGSKA (reference sequence). The CDR3 here is CSARRAGNTGELFF. CDR3 DNA sequence: TGCAGTGCGCGCAGGGCGGGAAACACCGGGGAGCTGTTTTTT.

In this sample, this clonotype turned up many times. This chain uses TRBV7-9 with TRBJ2-3; D is unclear. The CDR3 totals 13 residues. The V end lost 6 bases, the J end lost 1 base, and 8 bases lay between the germline ends. Per germline, CDR1 SEHNR and CDR2 FQNEAQ (reference sequence). CDR3 region: CASSLIGTDTQYF. In nucleotides, the CDR3 is TGTGCCAGCAGTCTCATAGGCACAGATACGCAGTATTTT.

There are many counts of this clonotype. J is TRBJ2-3 and V is TRBV9; 9 bases are shared with TRBD2. Germline assignment: CDR1 SGDLS and CDR2 YYNGEE. V lost 1 base and J lost 1; bases outside the gene matches: 4. This CDR3 comprises 16 residues. DNA of the CDR3: TGTGCCAGCAGCGTAAGGCGGGAGGGCCGCACAGATACGCAGTATTTT. The encoded protein is CASSVRREGRTDTQYF.

This chain connects TRBV6-2 or TRBV6-3 to TRBJ2-5; 9 bases are shared with TRBD2. The germline V gene encodes CDR1 MNHEY and CDR2 SVGEGT. CDR3 size: 14 residues. Losses at the gene ends were 3 bases for V and 5 bases for J; bases not matched to a gene: 4. The DNA of the CDR3 is TGTGCCAGCAGTTATAGCGGGAGAAGCGAGACCCAGTACTTC. Amino acids: CASSYSGRSETQYF.

About this clonotype itself: This may arise from a read error, as a much more abundant clone is one base away. The CDR3 end shows no conserved phenylalanine or tryptophan, and so a read error is likely. V gene TRBV7-9 combines with J gene TRBJ2-3; D is possibly TRBD2 (5 bases). Germline V CDR1 and CDR2: SEHNR, FQNEAQ (reference sequence). The V end was cut by 2 bases, the J end by 5 bases, with 14 bases between. There are 15 residues in the CDR3. CDR3 nucleotide sequence: TGTGCCAGCAGCTTATTAAGAGGGTATGGAGATACGCAGTATGTT. Its translation: CASSLLRGYGDTQYV.

At least ten counts were recorded for this clonotype. This rearrangement joins TRBV20-1 to TRBJ2-1; D is perhaps TRBD2 (5 bases). The V and J ends lost 2 bases and 4 bases respectively, with 6 bases between them. Germline CDR1 is DFQATT and CDR2 is SNEGSKA (reference sequence). This CDR3 contains 12 residues. The CDR3 protein is CSARRTYNEQFF. The DNA for the CDR3 is TGCAGTGCTAGACGGACTTACAATGAGCAGTTCTTC.

The chain has TRBV5-6 and TRBJ2-5, with 7 nucleotides matching TRBD1. V gave up 2 bases and J gave up 5 bases; unmatched junction bases: 3. The CDR3 length is 13 residues. CDR1 is SGHDT, CDR2 YYEEEE, per germline. The chain's CDR3 is CASSFDREETQYF. In DNA form, the CDR3 reads TGTGCCAGCAGCTTCGACAGGGAGGAGACCCAGTACTTC.

This clonotype was seen repeatedly, ten times or more. The chain recombines TRBV7-3 with TRBJ2-3; 7 nucleotides align to TRBD2. CDR3 length: 16 amino acids. V gave up 6 bases and J gave up 2 bases; unmatched junction bases: 11. Germline V gives CDR1 SGHTA, CDR2 FQGTGA. The CDR3 loop reads CASSGGTSDATDTQYF. In DNA form, the CDR3 reads TGTGCCAGCAGTGGTGGAACTAGCGACGCCACAGATACGCAGTATTTT.

This clonotype was seen many times. The chain joins TRBV20-1 to TRBJ2-3; 9 bases are shared with TRBD1. The germline gives CDR1 DFQATT, CDR2 SNEGSKA (reference sequence). The V segment lost 0 bases and the J segment 3 bases; nucleotides outside the gene matches: 4. This CDR3 comprises 15 residues. The CDR3 region is CSARDPGQGTDTQYF. The DNA of the CDR3 is TGCAGTGCTAGAGATCCGGGACAGGGAACAGATACGCAGTATTTT.

This clonotype was picked up many times. The chain couples TRBV9 to TRBJ1-6; the match to TRBD1 covers 9 bases. V trimming: 0 bases; J trimming: 8 bases; junction bases outside the gene matches: 0. Germline V gene data show CDR1 as SGDLS and CDR2 as YYNGEE. There are 14 residues in the CDR3. The CDR3 nucleotides read TGTGCCAGCAGCGTAGGACAGGGGGATTCACCCCTCCACTTT. Translated, it gives CASSVGQGDSPLHF.